Below, one T cell receptor beta chain is given with its context. What it recognizes is unknown. This specimen comes from a study of cytomegalovirus exposure and HLA in healthy donors. Study-level results: It was approximately 170 TCR beta chains that were listed as cytomegalovirus-associated. The analysis excluded some indistinguishable V segments, including TRBV6-2 and TRBV6-3.

Germline V gives CDR1 LGHNT, CDR2 FRNRAP. CDR3 length: 15 amino acids. Trimming pared 0 bases from V and 4 bases from J, leaving 10 bases between. The donors comprised healthy bone marrow donors. Researchers ran the PCR with 60 Vbeta and 13 Jbeta primers. Authors' analysis steps: Tens of millions of unique TCR beta chains, roughly 10 million shared, were counted in a later analysis. Some clones are missing from TCRdb's copy, which holds only in-frame ones; the method was immunoSEQ multiplex PCR. V and J calls and clone size are those listed in that table; D and trimming were worked out from the DNA. Here the sample spans some 130,000 clones, about 66% being singletons.

The clonotype comes from a man aged 25-40 years in good health and CMV-seropositive. V gene TRBV12-5 combines with J gene TRBJ2-1, with D possibly matching TRBD2 (6 bases). The sequenced material came from PBMCs. DNA for the CDR3: TGTGCTAGTGGTTTGGTAGGAGGGAGATACAATGAGCAGTTCTTC. Translating it yields CASGLVGGRYNEQFF.